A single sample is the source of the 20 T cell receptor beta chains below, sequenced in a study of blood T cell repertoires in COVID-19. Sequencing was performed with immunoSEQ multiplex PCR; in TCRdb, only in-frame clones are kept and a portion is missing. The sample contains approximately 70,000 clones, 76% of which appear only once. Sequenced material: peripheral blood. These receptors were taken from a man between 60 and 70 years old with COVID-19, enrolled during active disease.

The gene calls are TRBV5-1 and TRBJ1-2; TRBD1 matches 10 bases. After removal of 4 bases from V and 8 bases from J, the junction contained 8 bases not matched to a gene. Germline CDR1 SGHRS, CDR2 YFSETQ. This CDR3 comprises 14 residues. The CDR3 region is CASSTSGTGVGYTF. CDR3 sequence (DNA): TGCGCCAGCAGCACCTCCGGGACAGGGGTGGGCTACACCTTC.

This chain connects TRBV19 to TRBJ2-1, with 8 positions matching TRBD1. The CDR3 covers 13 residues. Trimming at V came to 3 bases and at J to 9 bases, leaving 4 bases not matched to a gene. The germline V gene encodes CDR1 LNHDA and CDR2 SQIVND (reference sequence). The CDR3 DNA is TGTGCCAGTAGTATCGACAGGGGCGGTGAGCAGTTCTTC. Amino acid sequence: CASSIDRGGEQFF. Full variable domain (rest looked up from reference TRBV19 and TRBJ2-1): DGGITQSPKYLFRKEGQNVTLSCEQNLNHDAMYWYRQDPGQGLRLIYYSQIVNDFQKGDIAEGYSVSREKKESFPLTVTSAQKNPTAFYLCASSIDRGGEQFFGPGTRLTVL.

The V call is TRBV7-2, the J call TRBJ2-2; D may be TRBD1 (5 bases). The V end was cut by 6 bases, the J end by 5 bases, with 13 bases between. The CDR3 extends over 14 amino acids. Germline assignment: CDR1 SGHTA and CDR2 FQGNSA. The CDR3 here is CASRGVIGTGELFF. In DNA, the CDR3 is TGTGCCAGCAGAGGGGTAATAGGTACCGGGGAGCTGTTTTTT.

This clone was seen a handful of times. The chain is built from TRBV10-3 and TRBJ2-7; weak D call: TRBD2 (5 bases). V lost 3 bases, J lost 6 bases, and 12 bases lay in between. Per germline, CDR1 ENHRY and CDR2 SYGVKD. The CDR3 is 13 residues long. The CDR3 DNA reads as TGTGCCATCAGTGAAAGTTTCCGGGGCGAGCAGTACTTC. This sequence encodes CAISESFRGEQYF.

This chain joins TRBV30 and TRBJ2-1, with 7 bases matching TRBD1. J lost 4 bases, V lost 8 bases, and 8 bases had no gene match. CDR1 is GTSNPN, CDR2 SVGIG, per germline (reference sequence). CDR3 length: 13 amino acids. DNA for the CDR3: TGTGCCCTAAGAGGGGGCCCTTACAATGAGCAGTTCTTC. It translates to CALRGGPYNEQFF.

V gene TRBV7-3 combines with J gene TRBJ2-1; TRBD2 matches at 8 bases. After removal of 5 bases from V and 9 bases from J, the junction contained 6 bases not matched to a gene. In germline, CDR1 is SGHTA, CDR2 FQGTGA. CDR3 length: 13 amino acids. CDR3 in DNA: TGTGCCAGCAGCCCCCGGGGGGGGAGTGAGCAGTTCTTC. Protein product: CASSPRGGSEQFF.

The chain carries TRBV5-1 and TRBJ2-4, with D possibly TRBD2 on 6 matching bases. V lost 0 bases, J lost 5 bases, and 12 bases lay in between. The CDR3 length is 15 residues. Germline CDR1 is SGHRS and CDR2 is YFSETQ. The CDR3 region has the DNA TGCGCCAGCAGCTTGGATAGGAGGGGCCAAAACATTCAGTACTTC. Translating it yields CASSLDRRGQNIQYF.

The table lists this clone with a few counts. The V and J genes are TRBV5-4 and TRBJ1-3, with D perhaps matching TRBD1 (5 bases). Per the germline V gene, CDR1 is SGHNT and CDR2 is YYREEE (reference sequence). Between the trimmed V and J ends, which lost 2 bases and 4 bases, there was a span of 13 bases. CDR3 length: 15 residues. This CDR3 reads CASSFPGDGGNTIYF. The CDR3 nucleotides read TGTGCCAGCAGCTTTCCGGGGGACGGCGGAAACACCATATATTTT.

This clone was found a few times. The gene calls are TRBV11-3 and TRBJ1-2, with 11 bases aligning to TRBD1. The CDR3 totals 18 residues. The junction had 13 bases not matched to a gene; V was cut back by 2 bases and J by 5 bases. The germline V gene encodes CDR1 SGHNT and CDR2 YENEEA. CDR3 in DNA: TGTGCCAGCAGCTTACCCCCAATTCGAGGACAGGGGGCGTATGGCTACACCTTC. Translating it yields CASSLPPIRGQGAYGYTF.

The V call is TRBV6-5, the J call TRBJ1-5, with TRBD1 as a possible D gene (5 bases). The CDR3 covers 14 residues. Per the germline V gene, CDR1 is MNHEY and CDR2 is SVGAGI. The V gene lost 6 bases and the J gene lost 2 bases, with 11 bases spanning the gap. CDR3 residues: CASSQVTGNQPQHF. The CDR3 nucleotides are TGTGCCAGCAGCCAGGTGACAGGCAATCAGCCCCAGCATTTT.

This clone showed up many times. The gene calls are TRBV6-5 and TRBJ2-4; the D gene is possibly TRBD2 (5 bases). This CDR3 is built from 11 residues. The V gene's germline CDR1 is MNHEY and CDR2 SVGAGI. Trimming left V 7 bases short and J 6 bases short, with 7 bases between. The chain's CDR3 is CASNRGNIQYF. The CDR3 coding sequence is TGTGCCAGCAATCGGGGAAACATTCAGTACTTC.

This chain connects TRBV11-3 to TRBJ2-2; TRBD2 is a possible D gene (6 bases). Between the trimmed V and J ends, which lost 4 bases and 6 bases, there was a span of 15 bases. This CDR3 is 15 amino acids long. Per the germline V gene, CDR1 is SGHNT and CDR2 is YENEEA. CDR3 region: CASSSRGKGPGELFF. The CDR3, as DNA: TGTGCCAGCAGCTCCCGGGGGAAAGGGCCCGGGGAGCTGTTTTTT.

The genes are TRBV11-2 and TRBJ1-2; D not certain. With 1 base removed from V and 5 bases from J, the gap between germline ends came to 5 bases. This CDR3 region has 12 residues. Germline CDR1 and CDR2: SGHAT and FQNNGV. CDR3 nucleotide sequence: TGTGCCAGCAGCTTAGGGCAATATGGCTACACCTTC. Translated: CASSLGQYGYTF.

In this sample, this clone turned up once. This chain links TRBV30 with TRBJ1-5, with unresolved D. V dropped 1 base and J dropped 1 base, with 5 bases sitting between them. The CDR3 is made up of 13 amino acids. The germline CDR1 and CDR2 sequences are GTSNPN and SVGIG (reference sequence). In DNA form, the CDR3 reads TGTGCCTGGAGTGAGAGCAGCAATCAGCCCCAGCATTTT. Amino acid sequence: CAWSESSNQPQHF.

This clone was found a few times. This chain's CDR3 is CASRGGGEAFF. The CDR3 nucleotides read TGTGCCAGCAGGGGAGGGGGTGAAGCTTTCTTT. The chain is built from TRBV6-5 and TRBJ1-1; TRBD1 is a possible D gene (6 bases). The CDR3 is 11 residues long. Trimming removed 6 bases from V and 7 bases from J, with 9 bases in between. Germline assignment: CDR1 MNHEY and CDR2 SVGAGI.

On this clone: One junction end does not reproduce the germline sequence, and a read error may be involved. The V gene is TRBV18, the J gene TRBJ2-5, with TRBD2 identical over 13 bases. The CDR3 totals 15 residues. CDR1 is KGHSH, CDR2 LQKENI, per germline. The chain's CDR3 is CASSPPGLAGYTPYF. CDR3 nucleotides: TGTGCCAGCTCCCCGCCGGGACTAGCGGGGTATACCCCGTACTTC.

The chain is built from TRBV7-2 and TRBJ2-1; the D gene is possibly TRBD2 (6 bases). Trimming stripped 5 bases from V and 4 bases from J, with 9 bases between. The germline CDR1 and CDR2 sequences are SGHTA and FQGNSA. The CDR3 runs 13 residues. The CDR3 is CASSAGSYNEQFF. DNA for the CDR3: TGTGCCAGCAGCGCCGGGAGTTACAATGAGCAGTTCTTC.

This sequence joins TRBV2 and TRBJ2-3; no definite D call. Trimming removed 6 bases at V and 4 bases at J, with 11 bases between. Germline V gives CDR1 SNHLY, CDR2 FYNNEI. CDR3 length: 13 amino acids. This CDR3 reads CASRHSRSDTQYF. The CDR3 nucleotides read TGTGCCAGCAGACATTCTAGGTCAGATACGCAGTATTTT.

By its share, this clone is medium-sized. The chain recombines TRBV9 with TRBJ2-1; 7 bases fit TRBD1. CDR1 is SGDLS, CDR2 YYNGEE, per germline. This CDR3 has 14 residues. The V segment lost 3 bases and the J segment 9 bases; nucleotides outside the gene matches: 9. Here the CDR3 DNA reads TGTGCCAGCAGCGACGAACAGGGGTGGGGTGAGCAGTTCTTC. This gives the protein CASSDEQGWGEQFF.

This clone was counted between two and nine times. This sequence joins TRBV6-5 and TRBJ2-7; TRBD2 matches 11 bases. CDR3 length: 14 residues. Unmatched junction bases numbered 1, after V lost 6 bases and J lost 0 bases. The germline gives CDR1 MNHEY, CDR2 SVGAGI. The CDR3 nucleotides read TGTGCCAGCAGCCTAGCGGGGGGCTCCTACGAGCAGTACTTC. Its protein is CASSLAGGSYEQYF.